The sample holds one count of the clone carrying this T cell receptor beta chain. Its antigen remains unknown. V was cut by 1 base and J by 7 bases, with 13 bases left in between. The germline gives CDR1 SGHVS, CDR2 FNYEAQ. This CDR3 contains 14 residues. Repertoires were generated with immunoSEQ multiplex PCR, while TCRdb's copy carries only in-frame clones and drops some. The repertoire consists of tens of thousands of clones, with less than 95% occurring once and the leading ten covering around 5.1%. This entry belongs to a study of neoadjuvant nivolumab and ipilimumab in lung cancer. For the study at large: Nivolumab 3 mg/kg was given days 1, 15 and 29, plus ipilimumab 1 mg/kg day 1 in combination. Study-wide points: TCR sequencing covered a small number of samples. Only two of four nivolumab-treated tumors gained richness and clonality by surgery. TCR richness and clonality were higher in tumors than adjacent uninvolved lung.

The sample consisted of peripheral blood, taken after neoadjuvant nivolumab, alone or with ipilimumab, at or shortly before surgery. This chain joins TRBV7-6 and TRBJ1-1; D possibly corresponds to TRBD1 (5 bases). The sequence derives from an adult with non-small cell lung cancer. CDR3 region: CASSLGREVDEAFF. The CDR3, as DNA: TGTGCCAGCAGCTTAGGCAGGGAAGTTGATGAAGCTTTCTTT.